The 28 T cell receptor beta chains reported below all come from one sample, sequenced in a study of blood T cell repertoires in COVID-19. The table came from immunoSEQ multiplex PCR; TCRdb's copy has only in-frame clones and leaves some out. The sample consists of over 70,000 clones, more than 65% of them appearing once. Source material: peripheral blood. The receptors originated from a woman older than 75 with active or convalescent COVID-19.

This clone appeared a few times. The CDR3 bases are TGTGCCAGCAGCTCTAGCGGGGGTGGCTCAGATACGCAGTATTTT. Amino acids: CASSSSGGGSDTQYF. The chain recombines TRBV5-4 with TRBJ2-3; 10 nucleotides match TRBD2. V gave up 3 bases and J gave up 4 bases; unmatched junction bases: 5. This CDR3 region has 15 residues. Germline V lookup: CDR1 SGHNT, CDR2 YYREEE (reference sequence).

The rearrangement joins TRBV18 to TRBJ1-2, with TRBD1 matching 9 bases. The germline V gene has CDR1 KGHSH and CDR2 LQKENI. The CDR3 has 15 residues. The V segment lost 5 bases and the J segment 8 bases; nucleotides outside the gene matches: 12. CDR3 in amino acids: CASSSTMDRGGGYTF. The CDR3 region has the DNA TGTGCCAGCTCATCGACTATGGACAGGGGAGGCGGCTACACCTTC. Drawing the rest from reference TRBV18 and TRBJ1-2, the complete variable domain is NAGVMQNPRHLVRRRGQEARLRCSPMKGHSHVYWYRQLPEEGLKFMVYLQKENIIDESGMPKERFSAEFPKEGPSILRIQQVVRGDSAAYFCASSSTMDRGGGYTFGSGTRLTVV.

The chain links TRBV29-1 to TRBJ2-5; 11 bases map to TRBD2. This CDR3 region has 13 residues. J gave up 5 bases and V 5 bases, and 4 bases lay outside the gene matches. From germline, CDR1 is SQVTM and CDR2 ANQGSEA. Here the CDR3 DNA reads TGCAGCGTTCGGGGACTAGCGGTCGAGACCCAGTACTTC. Translation gives CSVRGLAVETQYF.

This chain's CDR3 is CSVEGVLDRGGETQYF. The DNA of the CDR3 is TGCAGCGTTGAAGGGGTGCTGGACAGGGGTGGAGAGACCCAGTACTTC. The rearrangement uses TRBV29-1 and TRBJ2-5; TRBD1 matches at 9 bases. The V gene end was trimmed by 1 base and the J gene end by 4 bases; junction bases not matched to a gene: 10. There are 16 residues in the CDR3. In germline, CDR1 is SQVTM, CDR2 ANQGSEA. Variable domain in full (rest from reference TRBV29-1 and TRBJ2-5): SAVISQKPSRDICQRGTSLTIQCQVDSQVTMMFWYRQQPGQSLTLIATANQGSEATYESGFVIDKFPISRPNLTFSTLTVSNMSPEDSSIYLCSVEGVLDRGGETQYFGPGTRLLVL.

The V and J genes are TRBV12-3 or TRBV12-4 and TRBJ2-2; 8 bases line up with TRBD1. V shed 10 bases and J 4 bases; nucleotides not matched to a gene: 2. The CDR3 consists of 12 residues. CDR3 coding DNA: TGTGCCATCGACAGGGGCACCGGGGAGCTGTTTTTT. Translated, it gives CAIDRGTGELFF.

This clone was observed a few times. This chain links TRBV5-6 with TRBJ2-2; no clear D. Germline V lookup: CDR1 SGHDT, CDR2 YYEEEE. V shed 2 bases and J shed 8 bases, with 10 bases lying between them. The CDR3 loop spans 13 amino acids. Written as DNA, the CDR3 is TGTGCCAGCAGCTTCGGGTCGGAGGGGGAGCTGTTTTTT. It specifies CASSFGSEGELFF.

This clone was seen once. The chain couples TRBV7-8 to TRBJ2-5; 8 bases match TRBD2. This CDR3 region has 16 residues. Germline CDR1 and CDR2: SGHVS and FQNEAQ. Germline trimming cut 4 bases from V and 2 bases from J; bases unmatched to any gene: 9. CDR3 bases: TGTGCCAGCAGCTACCTAGCGGGCGGAGATCAAGAGACCCAGTACTTC. Protein: CASSYLAGGDQETQYF.

The gene calls are TRBV7-9 and TRBJ2-5; 7 positions agree with TRBD2. The germline gives CDR1 SEHNR, CDR2 FQNEAQ (reference sequence). V was clipped by 4 bases and J by 4 bases; unmatched bases: 6. This CDR3 is 14 amino acids long. The CDR3 sequence: CASSYLIAGETQYF. Here the CDR3 DNA reads TGTGCCAGCAGCTACCTGATAGCGGGAGAGACCCAGTACTTC.

V gene TRBV4-2 combines with J gene TRBJ2-3, with TRBD2 as a possible D gene (7 bases). V dropped 8 bases and J dropped 2 bases, with 29 bases sitting between them. The CDR3 is 19 residues long. Germline CDR1 reads LGHNA; CDR2 reads YNFKEQ. CDR3 loop: CASRLSEATGGLNTDTQYF. The CDR3 DNA follows: TGTGCCAGCCGCCTAAGTGAAGCGACGGGGGGCCTGAACACAGATACGCAGTATTTT.

The chain links TRBV24-1 to TRBJ2-3; possibly TRBD2 for D (6 bases). Trimming removed 4 bases at V and 4 bases at J, with 14 bases between. Germline V gene sequence: CDR1 KGHDR, CDR2 SFDVKD. This CDR3 contains 15 residues. The CDR3 protein is CATSDPGLGADTQYF. The CDR3 DNA is TGTGCCACCAGTGACCCGGGACTCGGCGCAGATACGCAGTATTTT.

The chain has TRBV27 and TRBJ2-6; D not resolved. The CDR3 consists of 13 residues. Deletions cut 4 bases from V and 1 base from J, with 2 bases between. CDR1 is MNHEY, CDR2 SMNVEV, per germline (reference sequence). In DNA form, the CDR3 reads TGTGCCAGCAGTTCGTCTGGGGCCAACGTCCTGACTTTC. It codes for CASSSSGANVLTF. Based on the CDR3 plus reference TRBV27 and TRBJ2-6, the full variable domain is EAQVTQNPRYLITVTGKKLTVTCSQNMNHEYMSWYRQDPGLGLRQIYYSMNVEVTDKGDVPEGYKVSRKEKRNFPLILESPSPNQTSLYFCASSSSGANVLTFGAGSRLTVL.

This clone was detected only once. CDR3 in amino acids: CASSSRVELNTEAFF. For the CDR3, the DNA is TGTGCCAGTAGCAGCAGAGTGGAGCTGAACACTGAAGCTTTCTTT. V is TRBV19 and J is TRBJ1-1; D remains ambiguous. The V and J ends lost 6 bases and 0 bases respectively, with 14 bases between them. CDR1 and CDR2 (germline): LNHDA, SQIVND (reference sequence). The CDR3 length is 15 residues. The variable domain in full, with the rest retrieved from reference TRBV19 and TRBJ1-1, is DGGITQSPKYLFRKEGQNVTLSCEQNLNHDAMYWYRQDPGQGLRLIYYSQIVNDFQKGDIAEGYSVSREKKESFPLTVTSAQKNPTAFYLCASSSRVELNTEAFFGQGTRLTVV.

This clone was counted a few times. The rearrangement uses TRBV3-1 (or the pseudogene TRBV3-2) and TRBJ2-7; possibly TRBD2 for D (6 bases). This CDR3 contains 14 residues. From germline, CDR1 is LGHDT and CDR2 YNNKEL (reference sequence). V lost 4 bases, J lost 4 bases, and 14 bases lay in between. The CDR3 is CASSPGGLLYEQYF. Here the CDR3 DNA reads TGTGCCAGCAGCCCCGGGGGACTTTTATACGAGCAGTACTTC.

The table lists this clone with a few counts. This CDR3 reads CASTTGGSYEQYF. In DNA, the CDR3 is TGCGCCAGCACAACAGGGGGCTCCTACGAGCAGTACTTC. The J gene is TRBJ2-7, the V gene TRBV5-1; 8 nucleotides agree with TRBD1. CDR3 length equals 13 residues. Germline loops: CDR1 SGHRS, CDR2 YFSETQ. V lost 6 bases to trimming and J lost 0 bases; unmatched junction nucleotides: 2.

This chain links TRBV2 with TRBJ1-4, with 7 bases lining up with TRBD1. The V segment lost 7 bases and the J segment 8 bases; nucleotides outside the gene matches: 7. This CDR3 is 13 amino acids long. CDR1 and CDR2 (germline): SNHLY, FYNNEI. As DNA, the CDR3 is TGTGCCAGCAACCGGGACAGCGGAGAAAAACTGTTTTTT. Protein product: CASNRDSGEKLFF.

The table lists this clone with a few counts. V gene TRBV18 combines with J gene TRBJ1-5, with D possibly matching TRBD1 (5 bases). The germline CDR1 and CDR2 sequences are KGHSH and LQKENI. The ends were cut back, 1 base at V and 3 bases at J, with 10 bases in the middle. The CDR3 sequence is 15 residues long. CDR3 sequence: CASSPQRDFNQPQHF. In DNA form, the CDR3 reads TGTGCCAGCTCACCACAGCGGGACTTCAATCAGCCCCAGCATTTT.

This chain links TRBV5-1 with TRBJ2-7; the match to TRBD1 covers 8 bases. Trimming at V came to 4 bases and at J to 4 bases, leaving 10 bases not matched to a gene. The germline CDR1 and CDR2 sequences are SGHRS and YFSETQ. This CDR3 spans 15 amino acids. The CDR3 loop is CASSPRTGTIYEQYF. CDR3 in DNA: TGCGCCAGCAGCCCTAGGACAGGGACGATATACGAGCAGTACTTC.

V gene TRBV7-2 combines with J gene TRBJ1-6; D is perhaps TRBD1 (5 bases). CDR1 is SGHTA, CDR2 FQGNSA, per germline. Trimming left V 4 bases short and J 9 bases short, with 19 bases between. CDR3 length equals 16 residues. CDR3 nucleotides: TGTGCCAGCAGCTCCCGGACACGGGCGGGAAGTTCACCCCTCCACTTT. Protein: CASSSRTRAGSSPLHF.

The gene calls are TRBV2 and TRBJ1-5, with 8 bases identical to TRBD1. The CDR3 extends over 17 amino acids. Germline CDR1 SNHLY, CDR2 FYNNEI. V lost 7 bases and J lost 0; bases outside the gene matches: 11. CDR3 region: CASTGPGTGISNQPQHF. The DNA of the CDR3 is TGTGCCAGCACCGGTCCCGGGACAGGAATTAGCAATCAGCCCCAGCATTTT.

V is TRBV6-5 and J is TRBJ2-2; 8 bases are shared with TRBD2. The V gene end was trimmed by 6 bases and the J gene end by 4 bases; junction bases not matched to a gene: 4. CDR1 is MNHEY and CDR2 is SVGAGI in the germline V gene. The CDR3 consists of 14 residues. The CDR3 is CASRPSGSTGELFF. The DNA for the CDR3 is TGTGCCAGCAGGCCAAGCGGGAGCACCGGGGAGCTGTTTTTT.

This chain connects TRBV28 to TRBJ2-2, with TRBD2 as a possible D gene (6 bases). From germline, CDR1 is MDHEN and CDR2 SYDVKM. V lost 2 bases, J lost 3 bases, and 10 bases lay in between. This CDR3 is 15 amino acids long. CDR3 in DNA: TGTGCCAGCAGTTTAGCGGGGTTCGACACCGGGGAGCTGTTTTTT. Residues: CASSLAGFDTGELFF. Combining the CDR3 with reference TRBV28 and TRBJ2-2 gives the whole variable domain DVKVTQSSRYLVKRTGEKVFLECVQDMDHENMFWYRQDPGLGLRLIYFSYDVKMKEKGDIPEGYSVSREKKERFSLILESASTNQTSMYLCASSLAGFDTGELFFGEGSRLTVL.

V usage is TRBV6-6 and J usage is TRBJ2-7; 7 nucleotides match TRBD1. The CDR3 loop spans 14 amino acids. V was pared by 2 bases and J by 4 bases, with 5 bases of the junction left unmatched. Germline CDR1 is MNHNY and CDR2 is SVGAGI (reference sequence). The CDR3 coding sequence is TGTGCCAGCAGTTACCCGGGACAGCATTACGAGCAGTACTTC. Residues: CASSYPGQHYEQYF.

The chain uses TRBV6-1 and TRBJ1-2; 8 bases map to TRBD1. Germline V gene sequence: CDR1 MNHNS, CDR2 SASEGT. Trimming at V came to 3 bases and at J to 6 bases, leaving 3 bases not matched to a gene. This CDR3 has 13 amino acids. The CDR3 region has the DNA TGTGCCAGCAGTGATCACAGGGGGAATGGCTACACCTTC. Translated, it gives CASSDHRGNGYTF.

J is TRBJ2-6 and V is TRBV4-3; D remains unclear. Trimming stripped 4 bases from V and 5 bases from J, with 9 bases between. The CDR3 extends over 14 amino acids. Germline CDR1 LGHNA, CDR2 YSLEER. The CDR3 sequence is CASSPERRANVLTF. CDR3 in DNA: TGCGCCAGCAGCCCCGAGAGGCGGGCCAACGTCCTGACTTTC.

V usage is TRBV30 and J usage is TRBJ2-1, with 7 bases that match TRBD1. V lost 7 bases, J lost 10 bases, and 13 bases stayed unmatched. The germline gives CDR1 GTSNPN, CDR2 SVGIG (reference sequence). The CDR3 totals 13 residues. CDR3 region: CASARGQFSEQFF. The CDR3 nucleotides are TGTGCCTCTGCCCGGGGACAGTTCTCGGAGCAGTTCTTC. The variable domain in full, completed from reference TRBV30 and TRBJ2-1, reads SQTIHQWPATLVQPVGSPLSLECTVEGTSNPNLYWYRQAAGRGLQLLFYSVGIGQISSEVPQNLSASRPQDRQFILSSKKLLLSDSGFYLCASARGQFSEQFFGPGTRLTVL.

The gene calls are TRBV23-1 and TRBJ1-2; possibly TRBD1 for D (6 bases). TRBV23-1 belongs to the ORF category, with a function that is uncertain. With 6 bases removed from V and 0 bases from J, the gap between germline ends came to 23 bases. CDR3 length: 18 amino acids. Here the CDR3 reads CASSWTVESSLPNYGYTF. The CDR3 DNA reads as TGCGCCAGCAGCTGGACAGTAGAGTCCTCCTTACCTAACTATGGCTACACCTTC.

The V and J genes are TRBV24-1 and TRBJ2-7; 8 bases line up with TRBD1. The germline CDR1 and CDR2 sequences are KGHDR and SFDVKD. The CDR3 runs to 14 residues. The trim removed 4 bases at V and 6 bases at J, leaving 7 bases unmatched. The CDR3 coding sequence is TGTGCCACCAGTGAACCCGGACAGGGTGGCGAGCAGTACTTC. Amino acids: CATSEPGQGGEQYF.

The chain employs TRBV3-1 (or the pseudogene TRBV3-2) and TRBJ1-1; D unresolved. The germline CDR1 and CDR2 sequences are LGHDT and YNNKEL (reference sequence). CDR3 length: 15 amino acids. Trimming took 4 bases from V and 1 from J, leaving 13 bases between them. The CDR3 loop is CASSPSGRANTEAFF. In DNA, the CDR3 is TGTGCCAGCAGCCCGAGCGGACGGGCGAACACTGAAGCTTTCTTT.